The rows below give T cell receptor beta chains drawn from one sample of a study of cytomegalovirus exposure and HLA in healthy donors. Profiled with immunoSEQ multiplex PCR; TCRdb holds only in-frame clones, not every one. The sample lists approximately 98,000 clones; approximately 72% were seen once. The material sequenced was PBMCs. These receptors came from a man aged 18 to 35 in good health and CMV-seropositive. Both conserved end residues are part of each CDR3. Fields, in order: CDR3 length, J gene, clone size, D gene, V gene, CDR3 protein, CDR3 DNA. D genes are given only for firm matches. A clone size is listed for some rows: how often the clone was seen (once, few, many), or a class if it is expanded.

11,TRBJ1-3,few,-,TRBV28,CASAGGNTIYF,TGTGCCAGCGCAGGAGGGAACACCATATATTTT
15,TRBJ2-7,-,-,TRBV18,CASSPGGQGPYEQYF,TGTGCCAGCTCACCGGGCGGGCAAGGGCCTTACGAGCAGTACTTC
14,TRBJ2-3,-,-,TRBV6-1,CASITGGGTDTQYF,TGTGCCAGCATCACAGGGGGGGGGACAGATACGCAGTATTTT
14,TRBJ1-2,once,-,TRBV9,CASSVAGEGYGYTF,TGTGCCAGCAGCGTAGCAGGGGAGGGCTATGGCTACACCTTC
13,TRBJ1-5,-,TRBD1,TRBV10-3,CATTGTENQPQHF,TGTGCCACCACCGGGACAGAGAATCAGCCCCAGCATTTT
15,TRBJ1-2,-,-,TRBV7-2,CASSLDRGMGYGYTF,TGTGCCAGCAGCTTAGACCGGGGAATGGGTTATGGCTACACCTTC
18,TRBJ2-3,-,-,TRBV2,CASSALAQAYSSTDTQYF,TGTGCCAGCAGTGCTCTAGCGCAGGCTTACTCTAGCACAGATACGCAGTATTTT
13,TRBJ2-1,few,-,TRBV27,CASSLRAGREQFF,TGTGCCAGCAGCCTCCGGGCGGGCCGGGAGCAGTTCTTC
14,TRBJ1-2,few,TRBD1,TRBV27,CASSLRDRVGGYTF,TGTGCCAGCAGTTTAAGGGACAGGGTTGGTGGCTACACCTTC
13,TRBJ2-2,-,-,TRBV7-9,CASPGEVTGELFF,TGTGCCAGCCCAGGGGAAGTGACCGGGGAGCTGTTTTTT
13,TRBJ1-1,-,-,TRBV30,CAWSVQLNTEAFF,TGTGCCTGGAGTGTTCAGTTGAACACTGAAGCTTTCTTT
14,TRBJ1-6,-,-,TRBV28,CASSLLGRESPLHF,TGTGCCAGCAGTTTATTAGGCAGGGAATCACCCCTCCACTTT
12,TRBJ1-3,-,-,TRBV30,CAWSGGGNTIYF,TGTGCCTGGAGTGGAGGGGGAAACACCATATATTTT